This T cell receptor (beta chain) was identified during a study of cytomegalovirus exposure and HLA in healthy donors. This PCR relied on a set of 60 Vbeta primers and 13 Jbeta primers. Sequenced by immunoSEQ multiplex PCR; TCRdb stores in-frame clones only, minus some. The sample consists of 100,000 to 150,000 clones, roughly 79% of them appearing once. The CDR3 is made up of 15 amino acids. From germline, CDR1 is WSHSY and CDR2 SAAADI. V lost 5 bases and J lost 2; bases outside the gene matches: 6. This clone has only a few counts. The sample taken for sequencing was PBMCs. The clonotype originates from a woman between 18 and 29 years old in good health and CMV-seronegative. The chain recombines TRBV10-2 with TRBJ2-7; TRBD1 matches 10 bases. The CDR3 here is CASSLTGQGPYEQYF. As DNA, the CDR3 is TGCGCCAGCAGTCTAACGGGACAGGGGCCCTACGAGCAGTACTTC.